Described below is a single T cell receptor beta chain sequence and its context. PCR used 60 Vbeta primers and 13 Jbeta primers. Sequencing was performed with immunoSEQ multiplex PCR; in TCRdb, only in-frame clones are kept and a portion is missing. The sample consists of fewer than 150,000 clones, approximately 80% of them appearing once. This sample was included in a study of cytomegalovirus exposure and HLA in healthy donors. This CDR3 is built from 14 residues. Per the germline V gene, CDR1 is MNHNS and CDR2 is SASEGT. V was shortened by 4 bases and J by 4 bases, with 13 bases between the two germline ends.

The chain recombines TRBV6-1 with TRBJ1-1; no definite D call. Source material: PBMCs. The sequence was collected from a woman younger than 35 in good health and CMV-seronegative. DNA of the CDR3: TGTGCCAGCAGTGGGTCCCGAGGAACCACTGAAGCTTTCTTT. Translation: CASSGSRGTTEAFF.